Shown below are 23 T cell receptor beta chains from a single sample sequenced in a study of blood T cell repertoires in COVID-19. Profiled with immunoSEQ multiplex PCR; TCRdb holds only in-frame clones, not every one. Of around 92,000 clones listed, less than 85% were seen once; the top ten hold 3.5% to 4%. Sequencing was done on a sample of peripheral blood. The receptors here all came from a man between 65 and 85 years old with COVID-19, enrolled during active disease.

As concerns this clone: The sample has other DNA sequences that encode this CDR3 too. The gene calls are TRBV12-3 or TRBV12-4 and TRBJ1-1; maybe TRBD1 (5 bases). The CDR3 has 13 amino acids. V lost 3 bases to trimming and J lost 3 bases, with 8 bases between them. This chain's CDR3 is CASSLGQDTEAFF. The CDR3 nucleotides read TGTGCCAGCAGTTTGGGGCAAGACACTGAAGCTTTCTTT.

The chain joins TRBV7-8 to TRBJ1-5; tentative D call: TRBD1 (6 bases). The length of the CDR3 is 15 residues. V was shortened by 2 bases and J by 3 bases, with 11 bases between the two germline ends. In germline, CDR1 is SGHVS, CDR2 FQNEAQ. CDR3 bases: TGTGCCAGCAGCTTATGGAGGACAGCCAATCAGCCCCAGCATTTT. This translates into CASSLWRTANQPQHF. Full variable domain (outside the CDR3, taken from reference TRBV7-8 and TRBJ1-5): GAGVSQSPRYKVAKRGQDVALRCDPISGHVSLFWYQQALGQGPEFLTYFQNEAQLDKSGLPSDRFFAERPEGSVSTLKIQRTQQEDSAVYLCASSLWRTANQPQHFGDGTRLSIL.

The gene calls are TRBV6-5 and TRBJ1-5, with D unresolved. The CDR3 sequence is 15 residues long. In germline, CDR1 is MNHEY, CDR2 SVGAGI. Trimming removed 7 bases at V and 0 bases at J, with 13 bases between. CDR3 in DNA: TGTGCCAGCACCGAACTAAAAAATAGCAATCAGCCCCAGCATTTT. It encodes CASTELKNSNQPQHF.

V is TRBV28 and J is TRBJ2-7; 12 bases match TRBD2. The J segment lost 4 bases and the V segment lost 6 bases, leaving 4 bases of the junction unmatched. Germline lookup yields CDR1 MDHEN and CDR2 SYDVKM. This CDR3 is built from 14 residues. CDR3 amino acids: CASRWTSGTYEQYF. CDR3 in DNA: TGTGCCAGCAGGTGGACTAGCGGGACGTACGAGCAGTACTTC.

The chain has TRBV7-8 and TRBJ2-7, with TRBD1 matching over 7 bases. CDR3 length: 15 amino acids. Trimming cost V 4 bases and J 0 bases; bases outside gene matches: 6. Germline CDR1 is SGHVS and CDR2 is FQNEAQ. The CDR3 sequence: CASSSRDSFSYEQYF. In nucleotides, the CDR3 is TGTGCCAGCAGCTCCAGGGACAGTTTCTCCTACGAGCAGTACTTC.

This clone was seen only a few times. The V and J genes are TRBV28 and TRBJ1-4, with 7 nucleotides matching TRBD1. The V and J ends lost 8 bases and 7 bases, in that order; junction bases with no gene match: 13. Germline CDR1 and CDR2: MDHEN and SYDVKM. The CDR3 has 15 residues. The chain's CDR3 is CASAGRGSLGEKLFF. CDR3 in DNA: TGTGCCAGCGCCGGCAGGGGGTCATTGGGTGAAAAACTGTTTTTT.

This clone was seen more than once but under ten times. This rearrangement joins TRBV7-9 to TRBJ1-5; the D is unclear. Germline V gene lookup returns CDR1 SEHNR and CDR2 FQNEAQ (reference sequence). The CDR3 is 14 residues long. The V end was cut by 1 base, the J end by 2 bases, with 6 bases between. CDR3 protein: CASSLGEGNQPQHF. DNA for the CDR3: TGTGCCAGCAGCTTAGGAGAGGGCAATCAGCCCCAGCATTTT.

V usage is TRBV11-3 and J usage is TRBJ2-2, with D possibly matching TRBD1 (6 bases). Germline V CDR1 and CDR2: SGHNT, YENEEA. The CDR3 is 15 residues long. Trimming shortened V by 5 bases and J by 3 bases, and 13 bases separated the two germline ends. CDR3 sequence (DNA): TGTGCCAGCAGCCCGGGGACAATATACACCGGGGAGCTGTTTTTT. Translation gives CASSPGTIYTGELFF.

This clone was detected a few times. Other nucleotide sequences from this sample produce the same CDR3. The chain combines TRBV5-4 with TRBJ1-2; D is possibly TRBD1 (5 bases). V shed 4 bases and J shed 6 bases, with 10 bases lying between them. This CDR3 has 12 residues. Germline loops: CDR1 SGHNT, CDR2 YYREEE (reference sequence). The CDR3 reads CASSRDSDGYTF. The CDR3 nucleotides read TGTGCCAGCAGCCGGGACTCTGATGGCTACACCTTC.

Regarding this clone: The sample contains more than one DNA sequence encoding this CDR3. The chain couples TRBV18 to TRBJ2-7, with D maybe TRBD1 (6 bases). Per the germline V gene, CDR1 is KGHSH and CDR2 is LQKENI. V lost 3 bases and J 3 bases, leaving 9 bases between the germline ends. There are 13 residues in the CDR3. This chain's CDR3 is CASSPTQGYEQYF. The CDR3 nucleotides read TGTGCCAGCTCACCTACACAGGGCTACGAGCAGTACTTC.

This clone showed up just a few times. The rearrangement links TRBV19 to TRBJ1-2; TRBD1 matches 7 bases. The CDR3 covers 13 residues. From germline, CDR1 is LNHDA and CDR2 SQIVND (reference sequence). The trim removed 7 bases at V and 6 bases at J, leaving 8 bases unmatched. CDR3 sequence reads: CASMETGRHGYTF. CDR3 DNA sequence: TGTGCCAGTATGGAGACAGGGCGGCATGGCTACACCTTC.

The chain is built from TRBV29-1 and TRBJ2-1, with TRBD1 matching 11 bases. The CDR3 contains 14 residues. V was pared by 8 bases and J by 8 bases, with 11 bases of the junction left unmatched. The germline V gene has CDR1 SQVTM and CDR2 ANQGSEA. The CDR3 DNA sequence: TGCAGCTTACAAGGGGGACAGGGGGTCGATGAGCAGTTCTTC. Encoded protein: CSLQGGQGVDEQFF.

The CDR3 DNA reads as TGTGCCAGTACCGCAGGGTGGACAGGGGGGGAGGGCTACACCTTC. Residues: CASTAGWTGGEGYTF. This chain uses TRBV6-5 with TRBJ1-2, with 10 positions matching TRBD1. V shed 9 bases, J shed 8 bases, and the junction held 15 bases outside the gene matches. This CDR3 is 15 amino acids long. Germline V gene lookup returns CDR1 MNHEY and CDR2 SVGAGI.

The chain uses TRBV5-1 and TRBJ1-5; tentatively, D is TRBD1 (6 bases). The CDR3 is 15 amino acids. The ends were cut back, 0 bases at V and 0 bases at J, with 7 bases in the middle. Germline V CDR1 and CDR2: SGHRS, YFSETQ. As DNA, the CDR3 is TGCGCCAGCAGCTTGGGAGGGGGTAGCAATCAGCCCCAGCATTTT. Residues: CASSLGGGSNQPQHF.

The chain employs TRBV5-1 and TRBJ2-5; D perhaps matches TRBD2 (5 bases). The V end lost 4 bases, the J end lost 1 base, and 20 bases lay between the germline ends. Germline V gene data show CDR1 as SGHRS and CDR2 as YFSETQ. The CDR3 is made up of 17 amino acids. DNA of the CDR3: TGCGCCAGCAGCCTAGAGTCACCCCTGGGGAGCCAAGAGACCCAGTACTTC. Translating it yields CASSLESPLGSQETQYF.

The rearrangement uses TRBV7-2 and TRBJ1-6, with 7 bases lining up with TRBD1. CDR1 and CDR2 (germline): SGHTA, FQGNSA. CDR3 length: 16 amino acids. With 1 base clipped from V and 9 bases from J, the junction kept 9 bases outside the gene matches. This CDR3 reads CASSLVGRGVGSPLHF. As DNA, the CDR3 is TGTGCCAGCAGCTTAGTAGGCAGGGGGGTTGGTTCACCCCTCCACTTT.

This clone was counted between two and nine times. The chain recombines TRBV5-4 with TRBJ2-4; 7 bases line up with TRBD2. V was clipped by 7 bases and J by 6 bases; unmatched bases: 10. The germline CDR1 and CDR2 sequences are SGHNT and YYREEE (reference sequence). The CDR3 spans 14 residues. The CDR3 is CASSPGGTLNIQYF. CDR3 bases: TGTGCCAGCTCTCCCGGGGGGACTTTAAACATTCAGTACTTC.

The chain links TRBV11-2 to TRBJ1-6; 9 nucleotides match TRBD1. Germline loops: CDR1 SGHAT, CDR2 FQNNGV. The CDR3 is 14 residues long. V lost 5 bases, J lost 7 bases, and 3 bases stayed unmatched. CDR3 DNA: TGTGCCAGCAGCCAGGGACAGGGAAATTCACCCCTCCACTTT. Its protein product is CASSQGQGNSPLHF.

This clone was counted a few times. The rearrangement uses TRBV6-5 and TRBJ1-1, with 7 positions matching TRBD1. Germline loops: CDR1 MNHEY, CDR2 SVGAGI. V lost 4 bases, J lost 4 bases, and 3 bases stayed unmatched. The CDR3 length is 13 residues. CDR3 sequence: CASSLAGGTEAFF. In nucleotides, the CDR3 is TGTGCCAGCAGTTTAGCAGGGGGCACTGAAGCTTTCTTT.

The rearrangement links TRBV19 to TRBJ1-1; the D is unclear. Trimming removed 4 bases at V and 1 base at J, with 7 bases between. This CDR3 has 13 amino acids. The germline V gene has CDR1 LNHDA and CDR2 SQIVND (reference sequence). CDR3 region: CASSKRENTEAFF. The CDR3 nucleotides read TGTGCCAGTAGTAAACGGGAGAACACTGAAGCTTTCTTT.

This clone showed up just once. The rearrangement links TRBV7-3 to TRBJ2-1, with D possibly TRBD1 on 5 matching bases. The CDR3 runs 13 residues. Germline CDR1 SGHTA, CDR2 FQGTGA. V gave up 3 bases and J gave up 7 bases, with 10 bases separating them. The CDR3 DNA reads TGTGCCAGCAGCTTTTTCAGGGATAATGAGCAGTTCTTC. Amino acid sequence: CASSFFRDNEQFF.

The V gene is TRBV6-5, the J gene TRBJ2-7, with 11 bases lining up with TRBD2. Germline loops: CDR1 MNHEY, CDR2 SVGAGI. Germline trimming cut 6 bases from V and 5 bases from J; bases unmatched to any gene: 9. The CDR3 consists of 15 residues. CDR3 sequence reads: CASRRIAGGPHEQYF. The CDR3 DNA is TGTGCCAGCAGAAGAATAGCGGGAGGGCCCCACGAGCAGTACTTC.

For the CDR3, the DNA is TGTGCCAGCAGCCTCCTGACTAGCGGGAGCACAGATACGCAGTATTTT. It codes for CASSLLTSGSTDTQYF. The rearrangement uses TRBV11-3 and TRBJ2-3, with 10 bases lining up with TRBD2. V trimming: 5 bases; J trimming: 0 bases; junction bases outside the gene matches: 5. The CDR3 is 16 amino acids. Germline V lookup: CDR1 SGHNT, CDR2 YENEEA.